This entry is about one T cell receptor beta chain. The data were taken from a study of blood T cell repertoires in COVID-19. Study as a whole: Acute and convalescent COVID-19 specimens originated in the United States, Italy and Spain. T cells, B-cell-depleted T cells, or PBMCs provided the cDNA or gDNA that served as material.

As originally analysed: Reference gene primers were amplified, and this amplification served to estimate nucleated cell counts. Generated by immunoSEQ multiplex PCR, the TCRdb table keeps only in-frame clones and is missing some. From that table come the V and J calls and clone size; the DNA was used to work out D and trimming. The repertoire has approximately 240,000 clones, approximately 80% of them found once; the top ten carry over 3%. This CDR3 comprises 13 residues. CDR1 is MNHEY and CDR2 is SVGAGI in the germline V gene. V shed 6 bases and J 2 bases; nucleotides not matched to a gene: 4. The J gene is TRBJ2-7, the V gene TRBV6-5; the match to TRBD1 covers 7 bases. Sequenced material: peripheral blood. The TCR originated in a woman aged 40-49 years with active or convalescent COVID-19. The CDR3 spells CASRATGTYEQYV. As DNA, the CDR3 is TGTGCCAGCAGGGCGACAGGGACCTACGAGCAGTACGTC.